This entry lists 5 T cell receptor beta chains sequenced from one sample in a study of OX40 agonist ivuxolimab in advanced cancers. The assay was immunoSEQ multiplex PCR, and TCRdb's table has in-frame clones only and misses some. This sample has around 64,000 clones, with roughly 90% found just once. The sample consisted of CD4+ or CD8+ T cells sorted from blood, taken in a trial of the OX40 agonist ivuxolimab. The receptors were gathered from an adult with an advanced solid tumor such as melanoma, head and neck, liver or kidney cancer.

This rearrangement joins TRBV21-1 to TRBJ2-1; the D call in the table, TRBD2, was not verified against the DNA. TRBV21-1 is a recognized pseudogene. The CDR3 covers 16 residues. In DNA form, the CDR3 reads TGTGCCAGCAGCAAATTACTAGCGGGGACCTACAATGAGCAGTTCTTC. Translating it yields CASSKLLAGTYNEQFF.

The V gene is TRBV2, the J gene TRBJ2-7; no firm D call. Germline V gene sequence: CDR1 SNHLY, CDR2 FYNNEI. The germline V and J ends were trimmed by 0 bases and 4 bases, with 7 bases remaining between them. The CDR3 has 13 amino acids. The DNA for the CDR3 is TGTGCCAGCAGTGAAGCCAGTGGGTACGAGCAGTACTTC. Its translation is CASSEASGYEQYF.

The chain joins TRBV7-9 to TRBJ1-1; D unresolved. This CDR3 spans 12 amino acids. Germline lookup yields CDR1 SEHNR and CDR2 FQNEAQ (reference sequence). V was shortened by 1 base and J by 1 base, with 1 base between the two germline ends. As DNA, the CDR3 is TGTGCCAGCAGCTTAGAGAACACTGAAGCTTTCTTT. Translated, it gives CASSLENTEAFF.

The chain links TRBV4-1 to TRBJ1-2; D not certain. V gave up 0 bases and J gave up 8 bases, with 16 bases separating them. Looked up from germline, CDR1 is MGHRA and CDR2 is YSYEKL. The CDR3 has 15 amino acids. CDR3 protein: CASSQDHGPQRGYTF. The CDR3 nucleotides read TGCGCCAGCAGCCAAGATCATGGCCCTCAGCGAGGCTACACCTTC.

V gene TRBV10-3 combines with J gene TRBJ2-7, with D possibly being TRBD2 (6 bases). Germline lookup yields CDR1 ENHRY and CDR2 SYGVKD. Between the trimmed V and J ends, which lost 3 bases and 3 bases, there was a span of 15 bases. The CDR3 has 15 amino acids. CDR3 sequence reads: CAISDPGVRYYEQYF. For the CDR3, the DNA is TGTGCCATCAGTGACCCGGGGGTCCGTTACTACGAGCAGTACTTC.